Below, 13 T cell receptor beta chains from the same sample are listed, as sequenced in a study of control samples from healthy donors and cancer patients. Measured with immunoSEQ multiplex PCR; TCRdb has only the in-frame clones, and not every one. Of roughly 200,000 clones in the sample, 90% to 95% were seen once. The specimen sequenced was blood. The origin of the receptors is a man in his thirties or forties in good health.

The V gene is TRBV29-1, the J gene TRBJ1-4, with 9 bases fitting TRBD1. The J segment lost 2 bases and the V segment lost 0 bases, leaving 7 bases of the junction unmatched. The germline V gene encodes CDR1 SQVTM and CDR2 ANQGSEA. This CDR3 spans 17 amino acids. Here the CDR3 reads CSVEEIADRGTNEKLFF. The DNA for the CDR3 is TGCAGCGTTGAAGAAATCGCAGACAGGGGGACTAATGAAAAACTGTTTTTT.

CDR3 sequence (DNA): TGTGCCAGCAGCGCCGGGTCAAAAGACAATCAGCCCCAGCATTTT. This gives the protein CASSAGSKDNQPQHF. The chain recombines TRBV21-1 with TRBJ1-5. TRBV21-1 is classified as a pseudogene. This CDR3 is built from 15 residues.

The J gene is TRBJ1-2, the V gene TRBV19; 9 bases are shared with TRBD1. From germline, CDR1 is LNHDA and CDR2 SQIVND (reference sequence). CDR3 length: 13 residues. Germline trimming cut 7 bases from V and 4 bases from J; bases unmatched to any gene: 4. CDR3: CASKEDRGYGYTF. The CDR3 coding sequence is TGTGCCAGTAAAGAGGACAGGGGCTATGGCTACACCTTC.

This clone was seen a handful of times. The chain is built from TRBV18 and TRBJ1-3; 7 nucleotides align to TRBD1. Trimming took 4 bases from V and 0 from J; bases not matched to a gene: 9. The CDR3 runs to 17 residues. CDR1 and CDR2 from the germline V gene are KGHSH and LQKENI. CDR3 DNA sequence: TGTGCCAGCTCACGGGACAGCACAACACGCTCTGGAAACACCATATATTTT. Translation gives CASSRDSTTRSGNTIYF.

This chain connects TRBV7-8 to TRBJ2-7, with D unclear. CDR1 is SGHVS, CDR2 FQNEAQ, per germline. The CDR3 has 15 residues. The V gene lost 3 bases and the J gene lost 6 bases, with 18 bases spanning the gap. This CDR3 is CASSFNPRKATEQYF. The DNA of the CDR3 is TGTGCCAGCAGCTTTAACCCCCGGAAAGCTACCGAGCAGTACTTC.

The chain combines TRBV5-1 with TRBJ2-7, with unresolved D. Per the germline V gene, CDR1 is SGHRS and CDR2 is YFSETQ. V was cut by 2 bases and J by 1 base, with 7 bases left in between. The CDR3 runs to 13 residues. CDR3 region: CASSFIASYEQYF. The DNA of the CDR3 is TGCGCCAGCAGCTTTATAGCTTCCTACGAGCAGTACTTC. Full variable domain (remainder filled in from reference TRBV5-1 and TRBJ2-7): KAGVTQTPRYLIKTRGQQVTLSCSPISGHRSVSWYQQTPGQGLQFLFEYFSETQRNKGNFPGRFSGRQFSNSRSEMNVSTLELGDSALYLCASSFIASYEQYFGPGTRLTVT.

The CDR3 DNA reads as TGTGCCAGTAGTATAGATGGGACTAGCCCGTACGAGCAGTACTTC. Translation gives CASSIDGTSPYEQYF. The chain couples TRBV19 to TRBJ2-7; 9 bases map to TRBD2. Germline V CDR1 and CDR2: LNHDA, SQIVND (reference sequence). The CDR3 contains 15 residues. The J segment lost 4 bases and the V segment lost 0 bases, leaving 4 bases of the junction unmatched.

The V gene is TRBV12-1, the J gene TRBJ1-2. TRBV12-1 is a recognized pseudogene. This CDR3 is built from 18 residues. The CDR3 sequence is CASSFRLQEPTFNYGYTF. CDR3 bases: TGTGCCAGCAGCTTTCGGTTGCAGGAGCCAACCTTTAACTATGGCTACACCTTC.

The chain employs TRBV6-1 and TRBJ2-6; TRBD1 or TRBD2 may be the D gene (6 bases each). V was cut by 3 bases and J by 4 bases, with 13 bases left in between. This CDR3 is built from 16 residues. Looked up from germline, CDR1 is MNHNS and CDR2 is SASEGT. The CDR3: CASSEEKGGGANVLTF. The CDR3 DNA reads TGTGCCAGCAGTGAGGAAAAGGGGGGCGGGGCCAACGTCCTGACTTTC.

The chain recombines TRBV2 with TRBJ1-2, with a weak D call TRBD1 (5 bases). Germline values: CDR1 SNHLY, CDR2 FYNNEI. Trimming stripped 7 bases from V and 0 bases from J, with 21 bases between. This CDR3 is 17 amino acids long. The CDR3 here is CASMGRAYQGANYGYTF. CDR3 bases: TGTGCCAGCATGGGGCGGGCATACCAAGGAGCTAACTATGGCTACACCTTC.

The V call is TRBV25-1, the J call TRBJ1-6; D is unclear. CDR1 is MGHDK and CDR2 is SYGVNS in the germline V gene. Trimming pared 5 bases from V and 1 base from J, leaving 6 bases between. The CDR3 sequence is 14 residues long. The CDR3 nucleotides read TGTGCCAGCAGTTTCAAGTCCTATAATTCACCCCTCCACTTT. It specifies CASSFKSYNSPLHF.

This chain joins TRBV6-2 or TRBV6-3 and TRBJ2-1; TRBD2 might be the D (5 bases). Trimming shortened V by 6 bases and J by 4 bases, and 7 bases separated the two germline ends. The CDR3 totals 12 residues. Germline CDR1 and CDR2: MNHEY and SVGEGT. The CDR3 region is CASSTGYNEQFF. CDR3 bases: TGTGCCAGCAGCACGGGGTACAATGAGCAGTTCTTC.

This chain joins TRBV5-6 and TRBJ1-3; D not resolved. Germline V gives CDR1 SGHDT, CDR2 YYEEEE. The CDR3 length is 12 residues. Trimming stripped 4 bases from V and 2 bases from J, with 4 bases between. The CDR3 sequence is CASSETGNTIYF. The CDR3 DNA is TGTGCCAGCAGCGAAACTGGAAACACCATATATTTT.